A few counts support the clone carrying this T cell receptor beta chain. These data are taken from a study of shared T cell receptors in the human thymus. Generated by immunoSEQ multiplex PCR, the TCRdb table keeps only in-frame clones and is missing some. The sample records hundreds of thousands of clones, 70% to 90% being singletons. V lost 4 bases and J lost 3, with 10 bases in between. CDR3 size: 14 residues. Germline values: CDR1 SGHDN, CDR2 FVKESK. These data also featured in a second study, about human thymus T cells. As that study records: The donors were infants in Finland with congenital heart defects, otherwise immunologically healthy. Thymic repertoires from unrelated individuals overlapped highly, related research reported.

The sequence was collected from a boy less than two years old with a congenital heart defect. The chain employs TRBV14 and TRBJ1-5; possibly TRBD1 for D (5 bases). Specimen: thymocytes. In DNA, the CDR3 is TGTGCCAGCAGCCGCGGGGGGGACAATCAGCCCCAGCATTTT. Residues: CASSRGGDNQPQHF.